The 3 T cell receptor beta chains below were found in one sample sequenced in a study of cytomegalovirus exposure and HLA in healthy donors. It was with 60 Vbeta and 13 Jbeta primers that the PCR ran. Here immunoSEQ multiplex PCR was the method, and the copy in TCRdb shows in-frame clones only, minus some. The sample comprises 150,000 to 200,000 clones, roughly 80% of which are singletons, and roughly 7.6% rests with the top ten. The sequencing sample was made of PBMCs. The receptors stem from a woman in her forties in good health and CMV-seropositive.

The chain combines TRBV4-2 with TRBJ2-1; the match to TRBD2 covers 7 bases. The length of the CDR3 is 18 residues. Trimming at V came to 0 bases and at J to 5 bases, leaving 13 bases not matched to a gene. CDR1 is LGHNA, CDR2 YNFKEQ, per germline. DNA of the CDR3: TGTGCCAGCAGCCAAGATATTAGGTCACTAGCGTGGAACAATGAGCAGTTCTTC. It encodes CASSQDIRSLAWNNEQFF.

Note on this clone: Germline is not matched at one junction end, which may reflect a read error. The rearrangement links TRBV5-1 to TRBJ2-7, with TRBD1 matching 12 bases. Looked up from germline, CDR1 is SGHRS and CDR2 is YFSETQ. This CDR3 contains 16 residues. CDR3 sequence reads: CASSLAGGQGALAWNF. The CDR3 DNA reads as TGCGCCAGCAGCTTGGCCGGGGGACAGGGGGCCCTAGCTTGGAACTTC.

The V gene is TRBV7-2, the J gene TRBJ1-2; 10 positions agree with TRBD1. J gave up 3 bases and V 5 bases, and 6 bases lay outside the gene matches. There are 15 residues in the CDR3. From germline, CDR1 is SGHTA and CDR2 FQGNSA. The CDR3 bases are TGTGCCAGCAGCGTCGGGACAGGGGTTGACTATGGCTACACCTTC. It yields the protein CASSVGTGVDYGYTF.